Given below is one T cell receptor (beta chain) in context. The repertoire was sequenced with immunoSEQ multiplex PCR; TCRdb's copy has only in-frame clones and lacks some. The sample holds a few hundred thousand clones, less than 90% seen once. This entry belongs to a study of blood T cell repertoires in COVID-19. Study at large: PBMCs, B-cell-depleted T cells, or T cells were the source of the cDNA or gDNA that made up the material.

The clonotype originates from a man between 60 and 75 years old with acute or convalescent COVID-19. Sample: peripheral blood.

The chain's CDR3 is CASSPDSYNEQFF. In nucleotides, the CDR3 is TGTGCCAGCAGCCCCGACAGTTACAATGAGCAGTTCTTC. J is TRBJ2-1 and V is TRBV7-2, with D possibly being TRBD1 (5 bases). V lost 5 bases to trimming and J lost 4 bases, with 9 bases between them. Germline values: CDR1 SGHTA, CDR2 FQGNSA. CDR3 length: 13 residues.